A single TCR beta chain is shown here with its context. This sample is drawn from a study of T-cell memory formation after mild COVID-19. The V and J ends lost 3 bases and 4 bases, in that order; junction bases with no gene match: 9. This CDR3 contains 17 residues. TCRdb analysed the 5' RACE reads with MiXCR anew, one entry per CDR3 protein. The sample carries approximately 580,000 distinct CDR3 sequences, around 21% recorded once. This chain links TRBV12-3 or TRBV12-4 with TRBJ1-5; 10 positions agree with TRBD1. The TCR sequence derives from an adult woman who had mild COVID-19 (a few samples of this study predate the infection). Cell type and time point are not known. The material sequenced was PBMCs or a T cell subset sorted from them (not recorded which). In DNA form, the CDR3 reads TGTGCCAGCAGTTTGGGACAGGGGACGGTATTTAATCAGCCCCAGCATTTT. Translation: CASSLGQGTVFNQPQHF.